The entry below gives a single T cell receptor beta chain sequence along with its context. As yet, its antigen is unknown. The record originates from a study of blood T cells in healthy people across ages. The study, taken as a whole, reports: Donor CMV infection status was unknown, possibly confounding age-related changes in expanded clonotypes. PBMCs that were unsorted prevented a conclusive naive versus antigen-experienced comparison. When set beside aged donors, long-lived donors presented more naive CD4+ cells and higher diversity.

Through a sample-barcoded 5' primer and a J-beta primer mix, a second PCR was run for 7 to 11 cycles. Every cDNA molecule bore a tag from a template-switch adaptor containing 12 random nucleotides. TCRdb independently ran MiXCR on the 5' RACE reads; one entry per CDR3 protein. The sample shows approximately 1,000,000 distinct CDR3 sequences, 40% to 55% of them seen only once. Looked up from germline, CDR1 is SNHLY and CDR2 is FYNNEI. With 0 bases removed from V and 4 bases from J, the gap between germline ends came to 8 bases. The CDR3 totals 14 residues. The rearrangement uses TRBV2 and TRBJ2-3; D is undetermined. The sequenced material came from blood. The receptor was derived from a woman aged 55 to 70 in good health. CDR3 in DNA: TGTGCCAGCAGTGAAGCGCGGTGGTCAGATACGCAGTATTTT. This encodes CASSEARWSDTQYF.